This entry describes one T cell receptor (beta chain). Antigen: not known. In germline, CDR1 is LGHNA, CDR2 YNFKEQ. CDR3 size: 16 residues. After removal of 2 bases from V and 4 bases from J, the junction contained 3 bases not matched to a gene. The data stem from a study of T cell responses to AZD1222 COVID-19 vaccine. General study findings and limits: Donors, mostly white British, included more females; clonal diversity was possibly underestimated. There were repertoire samples only from the period after the peak T cell response. Nearly half of spike-specific TCRs reportedly target unmutated variant regions.

Sequencing used immunoSEQ multiplex PCR; TCRdb keeps in-frame clones, though not all of them. The sample holds tens of thousands of clones, around 85% seen once. Second-dose schedules of about 4 or about 12 weeks were combined. The chain recombines TRBV4-2 with TRBJ2-1; 12 nucleotides line up with TRBD2. This specimen consisted of peripheral blood, obtained 28 days after the second AZD1222 dose. The TCR sequence derives from an adult who received the AZD1222 COVID-19 vaccine. DNA for the CDR3: TGTGCCAGCAGCCAACCAACTAGCGGGGGGTACAATGAGCAGTTCTTC. The encoded protein is CASSQPTSGGYNEQFF.